Following are 30 T cell receptor beta chains from one sample sequenced in a study of shared clonotypes between healthy human individuals. TCRdb's table, derived via immunoSEQ multiplex PCR, lists solely in-frame clones and lacks some. The table lists about 2 million clones, approximately 95% of them singletons. Sequenced input: naive CD4+ T cells sorted from blood. As for subset: CD45RA+ positively selected. Receptor source: a man between 18 and 29 years old in good health.

The V gene is TRBV10-1, the J gene TRBJ2-3; D is uncertain. CDR3 length equals 14 residues. Trimming shortened V by 4 bases and J by 0 bases, and 8 bases separated the two germline ends. Germline V gives CDR1 WNHNN, CDR2 SYGVQD (reference sequence). CDR3 region: CASSGRLSTDTQYF. The DNA for the CDR3 is TGCGCCAGCAGTGGTAGACTCAGCACAGATACGCAGTATTTT.

As regards this clone: At one boundary the junction diverges from the germline segment, which might be a read error. V is TRBV19 and J is TRBJ2-5, with TRBD2 identical over 9 bases. The germline V gene encodes CDR1 LNHDA and CDR2 SQIVND (reference sequence). The CDR3 runs 15 residues. This CDR3 is CASRIAGVNQETQYF. For the CDR3, the DNA is TGTGCCAGTAGGATAGCGGGGGTGAACCAAGAGACCCAGTACTTC.

Note on this clone: Other nucleotide sequences in the sample specify the same CDR3. The J gene is TRBJ2-7, the V gene TRBV2; TRBD1 matches at 11 bases. Germline CDR1 SNHLY, CDR2 FYNNEI. CDR3 size: 15 residues. The V segment lost 3 bases and the J segment 2 bases; nucleotides outside the gene matches: 3. CDR3 bases: TGTGCCAGCAGTGAGGGGACAGGGGGTCCCTACGAGCAGTACTTC. The encoded protein is CASSEGTGGPYEQYF.

This chain uses TRBV5-1 with TRBJ1-6; D unresolved. This CDR3 is 15 amino acids long. In germline, CDR1 is SGHRS, CDR2 YFSETQ. Trimming pared 0 bases from V and 3 bases from J, leaving 7 bases between. The CDR3 nucleotides are TGCGCCAGCAGCTTGGGAGAAATCTATAATTCACCCCTCCACTTT. This encodes CASSLGEIYNSPLHF.

The chain is built from TRBV10-3 and TRBJ2-2; the D gene is possibly TRBD1 (6 bases). The V and J ends lost 10 bases and 2 bases respectively, with 17 bases between them. CDR1 is ENHRY, CDR2 SYGVKD, per germline. CDR3 length: 15 amino acids. The CDR3 here is CASTSNRVNTGELFF. DNA of the CDR3: TGTGCCAGCACCAGCAACAGGGTTAACACCGGGGAGCTGTTTTTT.

The table lists this clone with a few counts. The chain couples TRBV6-5 to TRBJ1-6, with D uncertain. Trimming took 6 bases from V and 12 from J, leaving 12 bases between them. The germline V gene encodes CDR1 MNHEY and CDR2 SVGAGI. There are 12 residues in the CDR3. The DNA for the CDR3 is TGTGCCAGCAGGGGAGCCCGAGGACCCCTCCACTTT. It is translated as CASRGARGPLHF.

The chain carries TRBV29-1 and TRBJ1-4; D ambiguous. V was pared by 4 bases and J by 8 bases, with 11 bases between. CDR3 size: 12 residues. Germline-derived CDR1 and CDR2 are SQVTM and ANQGSEA. The CDR3 loop is CSVGNHGEKLFF. In DNA form, the CDR3 reads TGCAGCGTTGGGAATCATGGGGAAAAACTGTTTTTT.

This clone was detected only once. The rearrangement uses TRBV5-4 and TRBJ2-5; 8 positions match TRBD2. Judging by the DNA end, TRBJ2-7 fits better; the J call may be wrong. This CDR3 has 15 amino acids. Looked up from germline, CDR1 is SGHNT and CDR2 is YYREEE (reference sequence). The CDR3 region is CASRRDRPGGYEQYF. CDR3 in DNA: TGTGCCAGCAGAAGGGATCGGCCGGGGGGGTACGAGCAGTACTTC.

This chain joins TRBV7-2 and TRBJ2-1, with 7 bases aligning to TRBD2. The CDR3 contains 14 residues. The V gene end was trimmed by 5 bases and the J gene end by 7 bases; junction bases not matched to a gene: 8. Germline assignment: CDR1 SGHTA and CDR2 FQGNSA. The CDR3 sequence is CASSISGMQNEQFF. The CDR3 region has the DNA TGTGCCAGCAGCATAAGCGGGATGCAAAATGAGCAGTTCTTC.

This chain uses TRBV7-6 with TRBJ2-1; D is unresolved. Germline CDR1 is SGHVS and CDR2 is FNYEAQ. V was pared by 1 base and J by 9 bases, with 4 bases between. This CDR3 is 11 amino acids long. The CDR3 protein is CASSLVGEQFF. The CDR3 DNA is TGTGCCAGCAGCTTAGTTGGTGAGCAGTTCTTC.

Remarks on this clone: In the same sample, other DNA sequences code for this CDR3. This rearrangement joins TRBV28 to TRBJ1-5; D remains ambiguous. V gave up 6 bases and J gave up 5 bases, with 5 bases separating them. CDR1 is MDHEN, CDR2 SYDVKM, per germline. This CDR3 comprises 11 residues. The CDR3 protein is CASRSDQPQHF. Written as DNA, the CDR3 is TGTGCCAGCAGATCCGATCAGCCCCAGCATTTT.

This chain links TRBV7-9 with TRBJ2-1, with TRBD2 matching 8 bases. Germline V CDR1 and CDR2: SEHNR, FQNEAQ (reference sequence). The CDR3 extends over 17 amino acids. The J segment lost 0 bases and the V segment lost 4 bases, leaving 8 bases of the junction unmatched. CDR3 in DNA: TGTGCCAGCAGCTCGCGACTAGCGCCGAGCTCCTACAATGAGCAGTTCTTC. Its translation: CASSSRLAPSSYNEQFF.

The chain links TRBV30 to TRBJ2-3; D is possibly TRBD2 (5 bases). There are 14 residues in the CDR3. Between the trimmed V and J ends, which lost 8 bases and 1 base, there was a span of 16 bases. The germline gives CDR1 GTSNPN, CDR2 SVGIG (reference sequence). The CDR3 is CASSLGSGTDTQYF. CDR3 bases: TGTGCCAGCAGCTTGGGGAGCGGCACAGATACGCAGTATTTT.

The chain combines TRBV25-1 with TRBJ2-5, with TRBD2 identical over 10 bases. The CDR3 is made up of 15 amino acids. V shed 5 bases and J 5 bases; nucleotides not matched to a gene: 8. Germline assignment: CDR1 MGHDK and CDR2 SYGVNS. The CDR3 loop is CASSPSGRAGETQYF. CDR3 bases: TGTGCCAGCAGTCCCAGCGGGAGGGCGGGGGAGACCCAGTACTTC.

The chain carries TRBV5-4 and TRBJ2-7, with 8 positions matching TRBD1. The junction had 11 bases not matched to a gene; V was cut back by 4 bases and J by 2 bases. CDR1 and CDR2 (germline): SGHNT, YYREEE (reference sequence). CDR3 length: 16 residues. The CDR3 sequence is CASSPGQGILTYEQYF. The DNA for the CDR3 is TGTGCCAGCAGCCCCGGACAGGGAATTCTGACCTACGAGCAGTACTTC.

This clone appeared a single time. The V call is TRBV12-5, the J call TRBJ2-3; 13 nucleotides match TRBD2. The V segment lost 8 bases and the J segment 5 bases; nucleotides outside the gene matches: 10. Germline CDR1 is LGHNT and CDR2 is FRNRAP. The CDR3 is 16 residues long. The CDR3 loop is CASTSGRAIRVDTQYF. The DNA for the CDR3 is TGTGCTAGTACTAGCGGGAGGGCCATACGGGTAGATACGCAGTATTTT.

CDR3 protein: CASTGGHINTEAFF. CDR3 in DNA: TGTGCCAGCACGGGGGGACACATAAACACTGAAGCTTTCTTT. The chain recombines TRBV6-1 with TRBJ1-1; tentatively, D is TRBD1 (6 bases). Germline CDR1 MNHNS, CDR2 SASEGT. This CDR3 has 14 residues. Trimming pared 7 bases from V and 2 bases from J, leaving 14 bases between.

The CDR3 here is CASSEGTGPLSGNTIYF. CDR3 bases: TGTGCCAGCAGTGAGGGGACAGGACCGCTATCTGGAAACACCATATATTTT. The chain employs TRBV6-1 and TRBJ1-3, with TRBD1 identical over 8 bases. CDR1 is MNHNS, CDR2 SASEGT, per germline. The CDR3 sequence is 17 residues long. J was trimmed by 1 base and V by 3 bases; bases with no gene match: 8.

As concerns this clone: The sample carries other DNA sequences with the same CDR3. This chain links TRBV6-1 with TRBJ1-4, with D possibly matching TRBD1 (5 bases). The V gene's germline CDR1 is MNHNS and CDR2 SASEGT. The CDR3 runs to 14 residues. The germline V and J ends were trimmed by 6 bases and 3 bases, with 11 bases remaining between them. The CDR3 region is CASRRDRPNEKLFF. In DNA, the CDR3 is TGTGCCAGCAGGAGGGACCGACCTAATGAAAAACTGTTTTTT.

In regard to this clone: The junction and the germline gene differ at one end; a read error may be behind it. The rearrangement uses TRBV7-7 and TRBJ2-1; 7 bases align to TRBD2. Germline assignment: CDR1 SSHAT and CDR2 FNYEAQ (reference sequence). This CDR3 is built from 14 residues. The CDR3 region has the DNA TGTGCTAGCAGCTTAGATGTTAGCGGGAATGAGCAGTTCTTC. This codes for CASSLDVSGNEQFF. The full variable domain, with the rest looked up from reference TRBV7-7 and TRBJ2-1, is GAGVSQSPRYKVTKRGQDVTLRCDPISSHATLYWYQQALGQGPEFLTYFNYEAQPDKSGLPSDRFSAERPEGSISTLTIQRTEQRDSAMYRCASSLDVSGNEQFFGPGTRLTVL.

The rearrangement joins TRBV6-5 to TRBJ2-7, with D perhaps TRBD1 (6 bases). Between the trimmed V and J ends, which lost 5 bases and 2 bases, there was a span of 13 bases. Germline values: CDR1 MNHEY, CDR2 SVGAGI. CDR3 length: 14 amino acids. CDR3 coding DNA: TGTGCCAGCAGTATGAGCAGGGGCCCCTACGAGCAGTACTTC. Translation: CASSMSRGPYEQYF.

J is TRBJ2-7 and V is TRBV10-3, with 9 bases lining up with TRBD2. Germline V gives CDR1 ENHRY, CDR2 SYGVKD. The V segment lost 3 bases and the J segment 3 bases; nucleotides outside the gene matches: 3. This CDR3 is built from 14 residues. In DNA, the CDR3 is TGTGCCATCAGTGAAATGACTAGCGGCTACGAGCAGTACTTC. It yields the protein CAISEMTSGYEQYF.

The rearrangement uses TRBV5-1 and TRBJ2-1; D is undetermined. The V end was cut by 4 bases, the J end by 6 bases, with 11 bases between. Germline V gives CDR1 SGHRS, CDR2 YFSETQ. CDR3 length: 13 amino acids. CDR3 sequence reads: CASSPLDINEQFF. The CDR3 DNA reads TGCGCCAGCAGCCCCCTTGACATCAATGAGCAGTTCTTC.

The chain uses TRBV7-9 and TRBJ2-5, with a tentative D call TRBD1 (6 bases). V lost 3 bases to trimming and J lost 5 bases, with 16 bases between them. This CDR3 spans 15 amino acids. Germline values: CDR1 SEHNR, CDR2 FQNEAQ (reference sequence). CDR3 sequence (DNA): TGTGCCAGCAGCTTTTCCAGGGGCGCTGGGGAGACCCAGTACTTC. Translated: CASSFSRGAGETQYF.

The chain carries TRBV19 and TRBJ1-5, with 9 bases matching TRBD1. Germline trimming cut 5 bases from V and 5 bases from J; bases unmatched to any gene: 10. Germline V gene lookup returns CDR1 LNHDA and CDR2 SQIVND (reference sequence). This CDR3 is built from 16 residues. The CDR3 DNA reads as TGTGCCAGTAGTCCCGGGACAGGGCAGTCTTATCAGCCCCAGCATTTT. It yields the protein CASSPGTGQSYQPQHF.

This rearrangement joins TRBV5-1 to TRBJ1-4, with 7 bases lining up with TRBD1. CDR1 is SGHRS and CDR2 is YFSETQ in the germline V gene. The CDR3 runs 14 residues. V was clipped by 5 bases and J by 5 bases; unmatched bases: 6. Here the CDR3 DNA reads TGCGCCAGCAGGCGGGGACAGAGGAATGAAAAACTGTTTTTT. Translating it yields CASRRGQRNEKLFF.

Here the CDR3 DNA reads TGTGCCTGGAGCCGGGACAGGGGAACCGGGGAGCTGTTTTTT. Encoded protein: CAWSRDRGTGELFF. The chain is built from TRBV30 and TRBJ2-2; the match to TRBD1 covers 10 bases. The CDR3 totals 14 residues. Germline CDR1 is GTSNPN and CDR2 is SVGIG (reference sequence). J lost 5 bases, V lost 3 bases, and 3 bases had no gene match.

This chain connects TRBV18 to TRBJ1-4, with TRBD1 identical over 8 bases. CDR1 is KGHSH, CDR2 LQKENI, per germline. V trimming: 3 bases; J trimming: 12 bases; junction bases outside the gene matches: 9. The CDR3 consists of 14 residues. The CDR3 spells CASSPSGTGQQLFF. The CDR3 nucleotides are TGTGCCAGCTCACCGTCCGGGACAGGTCAGCAACTGTTTTTT.

The gene calls are TRBV6-6 and TRBJ2-1; D call uncertain. V lost 2 bases and J 7 bases, leaving 6 bases between the germline ends. Germline V lookup: CDR1 MNHNY, CDR2 SVGAGI (reference sequence). The CDR3 has 12 residues. The CDR3 protein is CASSYNENEQFF. For the CDR3, the DNA is TGTGCCAGCAGTTACAACGAAAATGAGCAGTTCTTC.

On this clone itself: Within the sample, other DNA sequences also encode this same CDR3. The gene calls are TRBV30 and TRBJ2-1, with D maybe TRBD2 (6 bases). The CDR3 is made up of 13 amino acids. The germline V and J ends were trimmed by 3 bases and 0 bases, with 6 bases remaining between them. Germline V gene sequence: CDR1 GTSNPN, CDR2 SVGIG (reference sequence). In DNA, the CDR3 is TGTGCCTGGAGAGCGGGCTCCTACAATGAGCAGTTCTTC. Protein sequence: CAWRAGSYNEQFF. Together with reference TRBV30 and TRBJ2-1, the CDR3 gives the full variable domain: SQTIHQWPATLVQPVGSPLSLECTVEGTSNPNLYWYRQAAGRGLQLLFYSVGIGQISSEVPQNLSASRPQDRQFILSSKKLLLSDSGFYLCAWRAGSYNEQFFGPGTRLTVL.